These T cell receptor beta chains were read from a single sample in a study of control samples from healthy donors and cancer patients. Data came from immunoSEQ multiplex PCR; TCRdb stores just in-frame clones and leaves some out. The table includes under 150,000 clones, roughly 91% detected once. The sequencing input was PBMCs. Receptors were obtained from a man aged 50-60 years with head and neck cancer. CDR3s include the opening cysteine and the closing phenylalanine or tryptophan. D genes are given only for firm matches. Some rows mark clone size as missing; the rest say once, few, many or name a class of expanded clone.

d_gene: TRBD1
v_gene: TRBV7-9
j_gene: TRBJ2-7
abundance: -
CDR3aa: CASSEDRDFYEQYF
CDR3nt: TGTGCCAGCAGCGAAGACAGGGATTTCTACGAGCAGTACTTC

d_gene: -
v_gene: TRBV27
j_gene: TRBJ1-5
abundance: -
CDR3aa: CASSLGQGINQPQHF
CDR3nt: TGTGCCAGCAGTTTAGGGCAGGGGATCAATCAGCCCCAGCATTTT

d_gene: TRBD1
v_gene: TRBV29-1
j_gene: TRBJ1-2
abundance: -
CDR3aa: CSVDGDRGGYTF
CDR3nt: TGCAGCGTTGATGGGGACAGGGGTGGCTACACCTTC

d_gene: -
v_gene: TRBV6-7
j_gene: TRBJ2-4
abundance: -
CDR3aa: CASNRRVGGNIQYF
CDR3nt: TGTGCCAGCAATCGACGGGTGGGAGGAAACATTCAGTACTTC

d_gene: TRBD2
v_gene: TRBV7-2
j_gene: TRBJ2-5
abundance: -
CDR3aa: CASNPPGGAGETQYF
CDR3nt: TGTGCCAGCAACCCCCCCGGGGGGGCAGGAGAGACCCAGTACTTC

d_gene: -
v_gene: TRBV7-2
j_gene: TRBJ2-2
abundance: once
CDR3aa: CASSLTRGTGAGELFF
CDR3nt: TGTGCCAGCAGCTTAACGCGGGGAACGGGTGCCGGGGAGCTGTTTTTT

d_gene: TRBD2
v_gene: TRBV7-9
j_gene: TRBJ2-3
abundance: -
CDR3aa: CASSLGSGGTLTDTQYF
CDR3nt: TGTGCCAGCAGCCTTGGTAGCGGGGGGACCTTAACAGATACGCAGTATTTT

d_gene: -
v_gene: TRBV27
j_gene: TRBJ2-2
abundance: -
CDR3aa: CASSLVGENTGELFF
CDR3nt: TGTGCCAGCAGTTTAGTGGGAGAGAACACCGGGGAGCTGTTTTTT

d_gene: -
v_gene: TRBV19
j_gene: TRBJ2-7
abundance: -
CDR3aa: CASSISDIYEQYF
CDR3nt: TGTGCCAGTAGTATTTCAGATATCTACGAGCAGTACTTC

d_gene: -
v_gene: TRBV24-1
j_gene: TRBJ2-2
abundance: once
CDR3aa: CATSGPPNTGELFF
CDR3nt: TGTGCCACCAGTGGTCCACCCAACACCGGGGAGCTGTTTTTT

d_gene: TRBD2
v_gene: TRBV7-2
j_gene: TRBJ2-7
abundance: -
CDR3aa: CASTSGGTSGNYEQYF
CDR3nt: TGTGCCAGCACCTCGGGAGGTACTAGCGGGAACTACGAGCAGTACTTC

d_gene: -
v_gene: TRBV5-4
j_gene: TRBJ1-4
abundance: -
CDR3aa: CASRAATNEKLFF
CDR3nt: TGTGCCAGCAGAGCTGCAACTAATGAAAAACTGTTTTTT

d_gene: TRBD2
v_gene: TRBV19
j_gene: TRBJ2-2
abundance: -
CDR3aa: CASKTSGDPGELFF
CDR3nt: TGTGCCAGTAAGACTAGCGGGGATCCCGGGGAGCTGTTTTTT

d_gene: TRBD2
v_gene: TRBV3-1/TRBV3-2
j_gene: TRBJ2-5
abundance: -
CDR3aa: CASSQAASGGRETQYF
CDR3nt: TGTGCCAGCAGCCAAGCGGCTAGCGGGGGCCGGGAGACCCAGTACTTC

d_gene: -
v_gene: TRBV9
j_gene: TRBJ2-5
abundance: -
CDR3aa: CASSGGGLETQYF
CDR3nt: TGTGCCAGCAGCGGAGGGGGGTTGGAGACCCAGTACTTC

d_gene: TRBD2
v_gene: TRBV5-5
j_gene: TRBJ2-5
abundance: -
CDR3aa: CASRLGTSGGSSETQYF
CDR3nt: TGTGCCAGCAGGTTGGGGACTAGCGGGGGTAGTTCAGAGACCCAGTACTTC

d_gene: -
v_gene: TRBV4-1
j_gene: TRBJ1-1
abundance: -
CDR3aa: CASRGSGEAFF
CDR3nt: TGCGCCAGCAGAGGGTCCGGTGAAGCTTTCTTT

d_gene: -
v_gene: TRBV2
j_gene: TRBJ2-7
abundance: -
CDR3aa: CASSEARGSASYEQYF
CDR3nt: TGTGCCAGCAGTGAAGCGCGAGGTTCAGCCTCCTACGAGCAGTACTTC

d_gene: -
v_gene: TRBV7-9
j_gene: TRBJ2-2
abundance: -
CDR3aa: CASGRGVSDTGELFF
CDR3nt: TGTGCCAGCGGAAGAGGGGTTTCGGACACCGGGGAGCTGTTTTTT

d_gene: -
v_gene: TRBV9
j_gene: TRBJ2-3
abundance: -
CDR3aa: CASSANWGDTQYF
CDR3nt: TGTGCCAGCAGCGCAAACTGGGGAGATACGCAGTATTTT

d_gene: -
v_gene: TRBV7-2
j_gene: TRBJ1-5
abundance: -
CDR3aa: CASSSPPRGQPQHF
CDR3nt: TGTGCCAGCAGCTCCCCCCCTCGGGGTCAGCCCCAGCATTTT